Each of the 6 T cell receptor beta chains below was sequenced from the same sample in a study of CD8+ T cells in alopecia areata (dated by TCRdb to the late 2010s). Library prep was done by the immunoSEQ multiplex PCR assay. For TCR sequencing, RNA was extracted from every sample and reverse transcribed into cDNA to serve as template. The clones in this table, taken by TCRdb from immuneACCESS, are in-frame only. Not every clone is retained; where verified, under half of the shortfall comes from an unresolved V gene, and the cause of the rest is unknown. The sample has about 280,000 clones on record, more than 45% of them singletons. The ten largest clones take up around 1.8% of the sample. The time point label, read with the paper, signifies: roughly 24 weeks on oral tofacitinib. The sample's treatment or condition label, decoded: oral pan-JAK inhibitor, 5-10 mg twice daily. The specimen was CD4+ T cells sorted from blood, collected at week 24, from a patient treated with tofacitinib. The receptors were gathered from a human donor with alopecia areata.

This chain uses TRBV6-1 with TRBJ2-5; TRBD2 might be the D (6 bases). CDR1 is MNHNS and CDR2 is SASEGT in the germline V gene. This CDR3 is built from 13 residues. V lost 8 bases, J lost 1 base, and 11 bases lay in between. The DNA for the CDR3 is TGTGCCAGCTGCGGGGCCCCCCAAGAGACCCAGTACTTC. Protein: CASCGAPQETQYF.

The rearrangement joins TRBV5-6 to TRBJ2-5; TRBD2 aligns across 11 bases. This CDR3 comprises 15 residues. The germline gives CDR1 SGHDT, CDR2 YYEEEE. Germline trimming cut 1 base from V and 4 bases from J; bases unmatched to any gene: 3. The CDR3 region has the DNA TGTGCCAGCAGCTTGCGAACTAGCGGGGGAGAGACCCAGTACTTC. It specifies CASSLRTSGGETQYF.

DNA for the CDR3: TGTGCCAGCAGCCCGGACGGGGGACAGGGGGCCAATGAGCAGTTCTTC. It specifies CASSPDGGQGANEQFF. The chain recombines TRBV5-6 with TRBJ2-1, with TRBD1 matching over 12 bases. CDR1 is SGHDT, CDR2 YYEEEE, per germline. This CDR3 is built from 16 residues. Trimming took 4 bases from V and 6 from J; bases not matched to a gene: 8.

This clone occurred a few times. The rearrangement links TRBV18 to TRBJ1-6; 7 positions match TRBD1. V trimming: 0 bases; J trimming: 5 bases; junction bases outside the gene matches: 1. The CDR3 runs 15 residues. Germline V gene data show CDR1 as KGHSH and CDR2 as LQKENI. CDR3 sequence reads: CASSPPTGDNSPLHF. The CDR3 coding sequence is TGTGCCAGCTCACCACCCACAGGGGATAATTCACCCCTCCACTTT.

V gene TRBV4-3 combines with J gene TRBJ1-2; D gene uncertain. The V end lost 1 base, the J end lost 4 bases, and 10 bases lay between the germline ends. Per the germline V gene, CDR1 is LGHNA and CDR2 is YSLEER. The CDR3 length is 14 residues. The CDR3 loop is CASSQVDGVYGYTF. The CDR3 bases are TGCGCCAGCAGCCAAGTAGACGGCGTCTATGGCTACACCTTC.

The chain couples TRBV29-1 to TRBJ1-1; 10 bases agree with TRBD1. From germline, CDR1 is SQVTM and CDR2 ANQGSEA. The CDR3 has 12 residues. V shed 7 bases and J 6 bases; nucleotides not matched to a gene: 5. This CDR3 is CSGSGQGSEAFF. As DNA, the CDR3 is TGCAGCGGGTCGGGACAGGGGTCTGAAGCTTTCTTT. Using reference TRBV29-1 and TRBJ1-1 for the parts outside the CDR3, the full variable domain is SAVISQKPSRDICQRGTSLTIQCQVDSQVTMMFWYRQQPGQSLTLIATANQGSEATYESGFVIDKFPISRPNLTFSTLTVSNMSPEDSSIYLCSGSGQGSEAFFGQGTRLTVV.